A single sample is the source of the 12 T cell receptor beta chains below, sequenced in a study of metastatic and nonmetastatic thyroid tumors. The entire patient cohort was treatment-naive prior to thyroid surgery. TCRdb reprocessed the PCR reads using MiXCR. The sample consists of thousands of clones, approximately 32% of them appearing once. The sequencing input was adjacent normal tissue. The origin of the receptors is a female donor with papillary thyroid cancer or a benign thyroid nodule (not recorded which). Some clones in this sample may be carry-over from other donors' samples.

This clone was picked up a small number of times. This CDR3 is CATSDSSVAGYIPNTGELFF. CDR3 in DNA: TGTGCCACCAGTGATTCATCAGTCGCAGGGTATATACCCAACACCGGGGAGCTGTTTTTT. The chain has TRBV24-1 and TRBJ2-2; a weak D match, TRBD1 (5 bases). The CDR3 spans 20 residues. Deletions cut 2 bases from V and 2 bases from J, with 23 bases between. Germline V CDR1 and CDR2: KGHDR, SFDVKD.

This clone is medium-sized by share. The chain joins TRBV28 to TRBJ2-1, with TRBD2 identical over 11 bases. Germline V CDR1 and CDR2: MDHEN, SYDVKM. The CDR3 is 16 amino acids. With 5 bases clipped from V and 6 bases from J, the junction kept 9 bases outside the gene matches. For the CDR3, the DNA is TGTGCCAGCAGTAGAGATAGCGGGAGGGCAATCAATGAGCAGTTCTTC. Its protein product is CASSRDSGRAINEQFF.

This clone is large by share. The chain has TRBV27 and TRBJ2-3; tentatively, D is TRBD2 (6 bases). V lost 5 bases and J 9 bases, leaving 15 bases between the germline ends. This CDR3 is 13 amino acids long. The V gene's germline CDR1 is MNHEY and CDR2 SMNVEV (reference sequence). The CDR3 DNA follows: TGTGCCAGCAGTCCCCCGGGACTCCACACGCAGTATTTT. Its translation: CASSPPGLHTQYF.

The gene calls are TRBV19 and TRBJ2-5; D may be TRBD1 (6 bases). This CDR3 is 16 amino acids long. With 5 bases removed from V and 1 base from J, the gap between germline ends came to 17 bases. Germline CDR1 is LNHDA and CDR2 is SQIVND (reference sequence). The CDR3 region has the DNA TGTGCCAGTAGTTCGCGGTGGGGGACACCCCAAGAGACCCAGTACTTC. Translating it yields CASSSRWGTPQETQYF.

This clone was seen a few times. The V call is TRBV7-2, the J call TRBJ2-6; D may be TRBD1 (6 bases). V was cut by 4 bases and J by 8 bases, with 9 bases left in between. Germline V CDR1 and CDR2: SGHTA, FQGNSA. The CDR3 is made up of 13 amino acids. The CDR3 region is CASSSQGSNVLTF. Here the CDR3 DNA reads TGTGCCAGCAGCTCTCAGGGGTCCAACGTCCTGACTTTC.

This chain uses TRBV5-4 with TRBJ2-7, with a tentative D call TRBD1 (5 bases). The CDR3 is 15 amino acids. The V and J ends lost 3 bases and 1 base respectively, with 14 bases between them. CDR1 and CDR2 (germline): SGHNT, YYREEE (reference sequence). For the CDR3, the DNA is TGTGCCAGCAGCTCGCAGGGCTCAGGTTCCTACGAGCAGTACTTC. It is translated as CASSSQGSGSYEQYF. Together with reference TRBV5-4 and TRBJ2-7, the CDR3 gives the full variable domain: ETGVTQSPTHLIKTRGQQVTLRCSSQSGHNTVSWYQQALGQGPQFIFQYYREEENGRGNFPPRFSGLQFPNYSSELNVNALELDDSALYLCASSSQGSGSYEQYFGPGTRLTVT.

Only one count was recorded for this clone. The chain is built from TRBV9 and TRBJ2-3; TRBD2 might be the D (6 bases). Looked up from germline, CDR1 is SGDLS and CDR2 is YYNGEE. The CDR3 runs 15 residues. The V gene lost 3 bases and the J gene lost 1 base, with 12 bases spanning the gap. The CDR3 reads CASSGRGSRTDTQYF. CDR3 bases: TGTGCCAGCAGCGGTCGGGGGTCTCGCACAGATACGCAGTATTTT.

This chain joins TRBV11-2 and TRBJ2-1, with unresolved D. Germline values: CDR1 SGHAT, CDR2 FQNNGV. The germline V and J ends were trimmed by 5 bases and 5 bases, with 19 bases remaining between them. This CDR3 comprises 16 residues. The CDR3 DNA follows: TGTGCCAGCAGCCTCCAGTCTCAAGTGGGGAACAATGAGCAGTTCTTC. It codes for CASSLQSQVGNNEQFF.

The genes are TRBV2 and TRBJ2-2; D gene unclear. The V end was cut by 5 bases, the J end by 1 base, with 8 bases between. CDR3 length: 14 residues. Germline CDR1 is SNHLY and CDR2 is FYNNEI. The CDR3, as DNA: TGTGCCAGCAGTCGCGGAGTGAACACCGGGGAGCTGTTTTTT. Its translation is CASSRGVNTGELFF.

V is TRBV24-1 and J is TRBJ1-1; 9 nucleotides match TRBD1. Germline CDR1 is KGHDR and CDR2 is SFDVKD. The CDR3 has 13 amino acids. Trimming removed 10 bases from V and 5 bases from J; junction bases left unmatched: 7. CDR3 sequence: CATRDREYTEAFF. The CDR3 coding sequence is TGTGCCACGAGGGACAGGGAATATACTGAAGCTTTCTTT.

Turning to this clone: One end of the junction does not line up with germline, which may come from a read error. The chain uses TRBV9 and TRBJ1-2; D gene unclear. CDR3 size: 8 residues. Looked up from germline, CDR1 is SGDLS and CDR2 is YYNGEE. CDR3: CPSSPSLW. The DNA of the CDR3 is TGTCCCAGCAGCCCATCCCTATGG.

This clone was observed a handful of times. V gene TRBV20-1 combines with J gene TRBJ1-2; maybe TRBD1 (5 bases). The V gene lost 6 bases and the J gene lost 6 bases, with 5 bases spanning the gap. The CDR3 spans 9 residues. Germline-derived CDR1 and CDR2 are DFQATT and SNEGSKA (reference sequence). CDR3 region: CSARDGYTF. The CDR3 coding sequence is TGCAGTGCCAGGGATGGCTACACCTTC.